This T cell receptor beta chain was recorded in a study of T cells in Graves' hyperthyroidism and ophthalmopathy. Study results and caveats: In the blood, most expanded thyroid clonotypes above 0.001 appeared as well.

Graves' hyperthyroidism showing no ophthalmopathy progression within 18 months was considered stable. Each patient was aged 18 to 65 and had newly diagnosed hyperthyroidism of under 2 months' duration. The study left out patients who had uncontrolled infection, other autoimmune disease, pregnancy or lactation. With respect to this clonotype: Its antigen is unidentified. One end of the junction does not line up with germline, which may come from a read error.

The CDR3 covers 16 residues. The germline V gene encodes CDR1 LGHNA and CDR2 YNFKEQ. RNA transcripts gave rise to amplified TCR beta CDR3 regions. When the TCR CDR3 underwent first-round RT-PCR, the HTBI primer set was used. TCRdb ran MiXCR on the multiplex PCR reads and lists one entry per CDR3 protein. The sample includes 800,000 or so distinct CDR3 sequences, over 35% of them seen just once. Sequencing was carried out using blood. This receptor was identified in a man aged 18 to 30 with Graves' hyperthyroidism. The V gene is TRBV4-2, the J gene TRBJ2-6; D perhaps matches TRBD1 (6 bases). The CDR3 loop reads CAGSREGGSGANVLTF. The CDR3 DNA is TGTGCCGGCAGCCGCGAAGGGGGCTCTGGGGCCAACGTCCTGACTTTC.